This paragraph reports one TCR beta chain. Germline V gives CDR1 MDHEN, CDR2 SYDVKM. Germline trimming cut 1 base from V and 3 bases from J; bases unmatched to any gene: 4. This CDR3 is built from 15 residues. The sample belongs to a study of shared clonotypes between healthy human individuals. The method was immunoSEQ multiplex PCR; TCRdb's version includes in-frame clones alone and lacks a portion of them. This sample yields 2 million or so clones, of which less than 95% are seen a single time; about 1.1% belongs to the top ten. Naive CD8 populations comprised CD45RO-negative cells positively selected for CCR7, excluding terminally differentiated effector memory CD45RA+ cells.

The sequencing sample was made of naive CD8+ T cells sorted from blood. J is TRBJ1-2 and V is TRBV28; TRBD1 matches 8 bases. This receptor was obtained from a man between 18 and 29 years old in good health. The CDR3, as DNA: TGTGCCAGCAGTTTATTGAACAGGGGGGACTATGGCTACACCTTC. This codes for CASSLLNRGDYGYTF.